The source of this T cell receptor (beta chain) is a study of blood T cell repertoires in COVID-19. At the level of the study: The origin of the acute and convalescent COVID-19 samples was the United States, Italy and Spain. Nucleic acid was either cDNA or gDNA, and it came from T cells, B-cell-depleted T cells, or PBMCs.

Germline V gene sequence: CDR1 MNHEY, CDR2 SVGAGI. The CDR3 covers 14 residues. J lost 4 bases, V lost 4 bases, and 4 bases had no gene match. Assay used: immunoSEQ multiplex PCR; TCRdb lists only in-frame clones, some missing. The table lists under 350,000 clones, approximately 89% of them singletons. The Seattle patients, enrolled during active infection, were followed longitudinally. Sequencing was performed on peripheral blood. This chain joins TRBV6-5 and TRBJ1-1, with 9 nucleotides matching TRBD1. This TCR came from a woman aged 25 to 39 with COVID-19, enrolled during active disease. CDR3 bases: TGTGCCAGCAGTTTCAACAGGGGGCGCACTGAAGCTTTCTTT. Encoded protein: CASSFNRGRTEAFF.